The sequence of this T cell receptor beta chain was determined in a study of OX40 agonist ivuxolimab in advanced cancers. This CDR3 has 13 amino acids. The germline V gene has CDR1 GTSNPN and CDR2 SVGIG (reference sequence). V was cut by 3 bases and J by 0 bases, with 9 bases left in between. Sequencing used immunoSEQ multiplex PCR; TCRdb keeps in-frame clones, though not all of them. The profile shows fewer than 45,000 clones, around 90% of them singletons. This clone was found once. The input for sequencing was CD4+ or CD8+ T cells sorted from blood, taken in a trial of the OX40 agonist ivuxolimab. The rearrangement uses TRBV30 and TRBJ2-7; a weak D match, TRBD2 (6 bases). The TCR originated in an adult with an advanced solid tumor such as melanoma, head and neck, liver or kidney cancer. CDR3 nucleotides: TGTGCCTGGAGGGGGACTGCCTCCTACGAGCAGTACTTC. Amino acids: CAWRGTASYEQYF.